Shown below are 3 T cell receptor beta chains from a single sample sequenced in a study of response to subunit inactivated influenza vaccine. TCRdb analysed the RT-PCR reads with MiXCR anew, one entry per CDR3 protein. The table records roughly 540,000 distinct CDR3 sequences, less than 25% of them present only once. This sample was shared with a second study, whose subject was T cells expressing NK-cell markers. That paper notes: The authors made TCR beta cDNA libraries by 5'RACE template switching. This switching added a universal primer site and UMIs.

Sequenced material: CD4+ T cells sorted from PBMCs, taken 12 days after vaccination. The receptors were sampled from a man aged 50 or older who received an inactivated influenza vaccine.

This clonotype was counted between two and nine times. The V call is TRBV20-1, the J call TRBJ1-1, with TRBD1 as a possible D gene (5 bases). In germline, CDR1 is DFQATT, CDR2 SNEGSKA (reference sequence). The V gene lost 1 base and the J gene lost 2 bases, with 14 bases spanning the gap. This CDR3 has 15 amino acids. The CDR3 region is CSARGQGSVNTEAFF. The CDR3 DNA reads TGCAGTGCTAGAGGTCAGGGTTCGGTCAACACTGAAGCTTTCTTT.

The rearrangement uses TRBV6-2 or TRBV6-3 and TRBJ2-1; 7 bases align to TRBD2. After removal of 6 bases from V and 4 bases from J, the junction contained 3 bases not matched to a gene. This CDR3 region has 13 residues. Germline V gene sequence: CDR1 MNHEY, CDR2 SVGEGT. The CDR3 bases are TGTGCCAGCAGGGGGGGACTATACAATGAGCAGTTCTTC. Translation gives CASRGGLYNEQFF.

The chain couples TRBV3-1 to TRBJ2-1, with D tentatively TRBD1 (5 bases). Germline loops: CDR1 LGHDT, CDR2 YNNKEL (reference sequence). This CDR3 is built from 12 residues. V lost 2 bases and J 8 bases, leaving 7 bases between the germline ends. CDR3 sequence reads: CASSQMGHEQFF. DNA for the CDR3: TGTGCCAGCAGCCAAATGGGGCATGAGCAGTTCTTC.